The 30 T cell receptor beta chains below were found in one sample sequenced in a study of post-analysis software for immune sequencing data. Study conclusions and caveats: Elevated frequency relative to controls characterized roughly five TRBV segments in patients, TRBV5-6, TRBV5-1 and TRBV20-1 among them.

Sequencing libraries made from TCR beta cDNA carried unique molecular identifiers. TCRdb processed the PCR reads anew with MiXCR; each CDR3 protein has one entry. The table records around 400,000 distinct CDR3 sequences, 35% to 45% of them present only once. No cognate antigen is known for these TCRs. Sequencing was carried out using blood. The receptors shown here come from a girl aged 2-10 years with multiple sclerosis.

As regards this clonotype: The junction does not match germline at one end; this may be a read error. The chain recombines TRBV6-1 with TRBJ1-1; no clear D. This CDR3 is 13 amino acids long. Germline V lookup: CDR1 MNHNS, CDR2 SASEGT. This CDR3 reads CASNHLPGTGAFF. Here the CDR3 DNA reads TGTGCCAGCAATCACCTCCCCGGCACTGGAGCTTTCTTT.

In this sample, this clonotype turned up a few times. CDR3 coding DNA: TGTGCCAGCAGTTTTTTCCCGGGGTCCTACGAGCAGTACTTC. Protein sequence: CASSFFPGSYEQYF. The J gene is TRBJ2-7, the V gene TRBV6-2 or TRBV6-3; D might be TRBD2 (5 bases). The CDR3 runs 14 residues. Per the germline V gene, CDR1 is MNHEY and CDR2 is SVGEGT. The V end lost 4 bases, the J end lost 1 base, and 11 bases lay between the germline ends.

In this sample, this clonotype turned up a few times. The rearrangement joins TRBV29-1 to TRBJ2-6; 10 bases align to TRBD1. This CDR3 is 15 amino acids long. Germline V gene data show CDR1 as SQVTM and CDR2 as ANQGSEA. V lost 4 bases, J lost 2 bases, and 2 bases stayed unmatched. The CDR3 DNA follows: TGCAGCGTTGCCGGGACAGGGGCTGGGGCCAACGTCCTGACTTTC. Translating it yields CSVAGTGAGANVLTF.

J is TRBJ2-7 and V is TRBV5-1, with D possibly matching TRBD1 (5 bases). From germline, CDR1 is SGHRS and CDR2 YFSETQ. The CDR3 loop spans 15 amino acids. The germline V and J ends were trimmed by 4 bases and 2 bases, with 16 bases remaining between them. CDR3 sequence reads: CASSPGREATYEQYF. As DNA, the CDR3 is TGCGCCAGCAGCCCCGGCAGGGAAGCCACCTACGAGCAGTACTTC.

The J gene is TRBJ2-7, the V gene TRBV11-1; D is ambiguous. The CDR3 totals 14 residues. Trimming left V 2 bases short and J 2 bases short, with 10 bases between. Germline values: CDR1 SGHAT, CDR2 FQDESV (reference sequence). CDR3 nucleotide sequence: TGTGCCAGCAGCTTAATCGCAAATACCTACGAGCAGTACTTC. This translates into CASSLIANTYEQYF.

V is TRBV7-6 and J is TRBJ1-5, with D possibly being TRBD1 (6 bases). The CDR3 loop spans 15 amino acids. Trimming took off 1 base at V and 2 bases at J, with 9 bases between the two ends. Germline V gene sequence: CDR1 SGHVS, CDR2 FNYEAQ. The CDR3 region has the DNA TGTGCCAGCAGCTTAGGGGGGGCGGGCAATCAGCCCCAGCATTTT. Translation: CASSLGGAGNQPQHF.

The chain employs TRBV28 and TRBJ2-5; D is unresolved. The germline gives CDR1 MDHEN, CDR2 SYDVKM. The CDR3 totals 9 residues. With 6 bases removed from V and 5 bases from J, the gap between germline ends came to 1 base. In nucleotides, the CDR3 is TGTGCCAGCAGGGAGACCCAGTACTTC. The encoded protein is CASRETQYF.

Only a few counts were recorded for this clonotype. The rearrangement links TRBV18 to TRBJ2-6, with D perhaps assigned TRBD1 or TRBD2 (6 bases each). Germline V gene lookup returns CDR1 KGHSH and CDR2 LQKENI. The V gene lost 2 bases and the J gene lost 0 bases, with 17 bases spanning the gap. The CDR3 spans 19 residues. The CDR3 loop reads CASSPRRGDGSSGANVLTF. The CDR3 bases are TGTGCCAGCTCACCAAGGAGGGGGGACGGGAGCTCTGGGGCCAACGTCCTGACTTTC.

This clonotype was seen only a few times. The chain carries TRBV7-2 and TRBJ2-6; 8 bases align to TRBD2. There are 17 residues in the CDR3. From germline, CDR1 is SGHTA and CDR2 FQGNSA. The J segment lost 0 bases and the V segment lost 3 bases, leaving 4 bases of the junction unmatched. In DNA, the CDR3 is TGTGCCAGCAGCTTTAGCGGGGTTCCCTCTGGGGCCAACGTCCTGACTTTC. Translation gives CASSFSGVPSGANVLTF.

This clonotype was recorded once. The CDR3 DNA reads TGTGCCAGCAGTTTTCTAGACAGGGGACGAGGAGACACTGAAGCTTTCTTT. Its translation is CASSFLDRGRGDTEAFF. This chain uses TRBV28 with TRBJ1-1, with TRBD1 matching over 8 bases. Germline V gives CDR1 MDHEN, CDR2 SYDVKM. V lost 3 bases and J lost 3; bases outside the gene matches: 12. This CDR3 region has 17 residues.

This clonotype was seen a few times. The J gene is TRBJ2-6, the V gene TRBV9; D is ambiguous. This CDR3 is built from 14 residues. V dropped 1 base and J dropped 2 bases, with 4 bases sitting between them. The V gene's germline CDR1 is SGDLS and CDR2 YYNGEE. CDR3 in amino acids: CASSVSTGANVLTF. Written as DNA, the CDR3 is TGTGCCAGCAGCGTATCTACTGGGGCCAACGTCCTGACTTTC.

This clonotype has more than one count but fewer than ten. V usage is TRBV10-3 and J usage is TRBJ2-6; 8 bases agree with TRBD1. Germline trimming cut 7 bases from V and 0 bases from J; bases unmatched to any gene: 8. CDR1 and CDR2 from the germline V gene are ENHRY and SYGVKD. This CDR3 has 17 residues. CDR3 sequence: CAITRTGLGSGANVLTF. CDR3 sequence (DNA): TGTGCCATCACTCGGACAGGGCTGGGCTCTGGGGCCAACGTCCTGACTTTC.

This clonotype has just a few counts. The chain has TRBV20-1 and TRBJ2-1, with D perhaps matching TRBD1 (6 bases). CDR3 size: 13 residues. V shed 0 bases and J shed 7 bases, with 10 bases lying between them. The V gene's germline CDR1 is DFQATT and CDR2 SNEGSKA (reference sequence). This CDR3 reads CSAREHRVNEQFF. The CDR3 DNA is TGCAGTGCTAGAGAACACAGGGTAAATGAGCAGTTCTTC.

This clonotype came up a few times. Given a much more abundant clone one base away, this may be a read error. V usage is TRBV28 and J usage is TRBJ2-4, with D possibly being TRBD2 (5 bases). CDR3 length: 13 amino acids. In germline, CDR1 is MDHEN, CDR2 SYDVKM. V was clipped by 6 bases and J by 6 bases, with 12 bases between them. CDR3 amino acids: CASRPEVGNIQYF. In DNA form, the CDR3 reads TGTGCCAGCAGGCCGGAGGTGGGAAACATTCAGTACTTC. The full variable domain, completed using reference TRBV28 and TRBJ2-4, is DVKVTQSSRYLVKRTGEKVFLECVQDMDHENMFWYRQDPGLGLRLIYFSYDVKMKEKGDIPEGYSVSREKKERFSLILESASTNQTSMYLCASRPEVGNIQYFGAGTRLSVL.

This clonotype was seen just once. The genes are TRBV3-1 and TRBJ2-7, with 7 bases identical to TRBD1. Germline lookup yields CDR1 LGHDT and CDR2 YNNKEL (reference sequence). The CDR3 length is 16 residues. V was clipped by 1 base and J by 2 bases; unmatched bases: 8. The CDR3 DNA reads TGTGCCAGCAGCCAAGTCTCCGGGACAGCAACCTACGAGCAGTACTTC. Its translation is CASSQVSGTATYEQYF.

This clonotype was observed many times. This chain links TRBV7-8 with TRBJ2-3, with D possibly being TRBD2 (6 bases). Deletions cut 2 bases from V and 2 bases from J, with 20 bases between. Germline V gene data show CDR1 as SGHVS and CDR2 as FQNEAQ. The CDR3 runs 18 residues. The CDR3 here is CASSLRVPGRQITDTQYF. Written as DNA, the CDR3 is TGTGCCAGCAGCTTAAGAGTGCCCGGGAGACAGATCACAGATACGCAGTATTTT.

The chain carries TRBV4-2 and TRBJ1-2, with D perhaps matching TRBD1 (6 bases). Germline loops: CDR1 LGHNA, CDR2 YNFKEQ. The CDR3 covers 14 residues. V shed 0 bases and J shed 8 bases, with 13 bases lying between them. The CDR3 sequence is CASSQDINRDGYTF. Here the CDR3 DNA reads TGTGCCAGCAGCCAAGATATCAACAGGGACGGCTACACCTTC.

The chain links TRBV29-1 to TRBJ2-1; 14 nucleotides match TRBD2. Trimming took 2 bases from V and 10 from J; bases not matched to a gene: 13. This CDR3 has 17 amino acids. Per the germline V gene, CDR1 is SQVTM and CDR2 is ANQGSEA. The DNA for the CDR3 is TGCAGCGTTGAAAGAAGGGGGACTAGCGGGGGAGGAAGGGAGCAGTTCTTC. It yields the protein CSVERRGTSGGGREQFF.

V is TRBV7-9 and J is TRBJ1-5; no firm D call. This CDR3 contains 14 residues. V dropped 4 bases and J dropped 4 bases, with 11 bases sitting between them. Germline V gene lookup returns CDR1 SEHNR and CDR2 FQNEAQ (reference sequence). CDR3 bases: TGTGCCAGCAGCTCGAGGGAGAGTAATCAGCCCCAGCATTTT. Translated, it gives CASSSRESNQPQHF.

The chain couples TRBV4-1 to TRBJ1-6; TRBD1 is a possible D gene (6 bases). Per the germline V gene, CDR1 is MGHRA and CDR2 is YSYEKL. The CDR3 sequence is 16 residues long. Between the trimmed V and J ends, which lost 3 bases and 0 bases, there was a span of 9 bases. The chain's CDR3 is CASSQRGLSYNSPLHF. The CDR3 DNA sequence: TGCGCCAGCAGCCAGCGGGGGCTCTCCTATAATTCACCCCTCCACTTT.

V usage is TRBV11-2 and J usage is TRBJ2-2, with TRBD1 matching 8 bases. The CDR3 is 16 residues long. V was pared by 5 bases and J by 5 bases, with 10 bases of the junction left unmatched. Germline V CDR1 and CDR2: SGHAT, FQNNGV. In DNA, the CDR3 is TGTGCCAGCAGCGGCCAGGGGGCGCGGGGTACCGGGGAGCTGTTTTTT. Its protein product is CASSGQGARGTGELFF.

Worth noting for this clonotype: A read error may produce the germline difference seen at one junction end. The chain has TRBV9 and TRBJ1-2, with D hard to call. This CDR3 contains 15 residues. CDR1 and CDR2 from the germline V gene are SGDLS and YYNGEE. The CDR3 loop reads CASSVFQVANYGCTF. The CDR3 region has the DNA TGTGCCAGCAGCGTATTTCAGGTAGCTAACTATGGCTGCACCTTC.

This clonotype turned up a few times. The V call is TRBV7-2, the J call TRBJ1-6; no reliable D call. V was shortened by 5 bases and J by 12 bases, with 11 bases between the two germline ends. The V gene's germline CDR1 is SGHTA and CDR2 FQGNSA. The CDR3 has 12 residues. The CDR3 DNA is TGTGCCAGCAGCCCAAGTCTTGGACCCCTCCACTTT. Protein: CASSPSLGPLHF.

A few counts support this clonotype. V usage is TRBV25-1 and J usage is TRBJ2-7; 7 bases match TRBD1. CDR3 length equals 15 residues. Germline V lookup: CDR1 MGHDK, CDR2 SYGVNS. The junction had 10 bases not matched to a gene; V was cut back by 4 bases and J by 4 bases. The DNA for the CDR3 is TGTGCCAGCAGTGGGTGGACAGGCCCCCGGTACGAGCAGTACTTC. It codes for CASSGWTGPRYEQYF.

The chain carries TRBV30 and TRBJ1-5; 7 bases fit TRBD1. Germline trimming cut 3 bases from V and 7 bases from J; bases unmatched to any gene: 9. From germline, CDR1 is GTSNPN and CDR2 SVGIG (reference sequence). The CDR3 extends over 14 amino acids. In DNA, the CDR3 is TGTGCCTGGAGCGGGACAGTTGGGATCCAGCCCCAGCATTTT. It codes for CAWSGTVGIQPQHF. Using reference TRBV30 and TRBJ1-5 for the parts outside the CDR3, the full variable domain is SQTIHQWPATLVQPVGSPLSLECTVEGTSNPNLYWYRQAAGRGLQLLFYSVGIGQISSEVPQNLSASRPQDRQFILSSKKLLLSDSGFYLCAWSGTVGIQPQHFGDGTRLSIL.

In this sample, this clonotype turned up a few times. The chain uses TRBV11-1 and TRBJ2-1; no reliable D call. This CDR3 contains 13 residues. Germline CDR1 and CDR2: SGHAT and FQDESV (reference sequence). Trimming stripped 1 base from V and 8 bases from J, with 9 bases between. The CDR3 sequence is CASSLDGWDEQFF. Written as DNA, the CDR3 is TGTGCCAGCAGCTTAGATGGCTGGGATGAGCAGTTCTTC.

This clonotype was counted many times. This chain connects TRBV5-1 to TRBJ2-1; 7 bases line up with TRBD1. The CDR3 runs to 15 residues. Trimming took 2 bases from V and 2 from J; bases not matched to a gene: 4. CDR1 SGHRS and CDR2 YFSETQ come from the germline V gene. The DNA for the CDR3 is TGCGCCAGCAGCTTTTACAGGGGCACCTACAATGAGCAGTTCTTC. It is translated as CASSFYRGTYNEQFF.

A few counts support this clonotype. The J gene is TRBJ2-1, the V gene TRBV29-1, with 8 bases lining up with TRBD2. The V gene's germline CDR1 is SQVTM and CDR2 ANQGSEA. This CDR3 is built from 14 residues. V lost 1 base, J lost 5 bases, and 4 bases stayed unmatched. The CDR3 nucleotides read TGCAGCGTTGAAGGGCTAGCGGGTGACAATGAGCAGTTCTTC. It translates to CSVEGLAGDNEQFF.

This clonotype was observed a few times. The genes are TRBV18 and TRBJ2-5; D possibly uses TRBD1 or TRBD2 (6 bases each). Germline lookup yields CDR1 KGHSH and CDR2 LQKENI. The CDR3 has 15 amino acids. Deletions cut 4 bases from V and 2 bases from J, with 14 bases between. The CDR3 bases are TGTGCCAGCTCACTGGGGGGCCAGCCTCAAGAGACCCAGTACTTC. This codes for CASSLGGQPQETQYF.

As regards this clonotype: Since a much larger clone is just one base distant, this may be a read error. The chain joins TRBV6-5 to TRBJ1-2; 10 bases map to TRBD1. CDR1 is MNHEY and CDR2 is SVGAGI in the germline V gene. The CDR3 runs to 13 residues. CDR3 loop: CASIGDRGSGHTF. CDR3 sequence (DNA): TGTGCCAGCATAGGGGACAGGGGCAGTGGCCACACCTTC.